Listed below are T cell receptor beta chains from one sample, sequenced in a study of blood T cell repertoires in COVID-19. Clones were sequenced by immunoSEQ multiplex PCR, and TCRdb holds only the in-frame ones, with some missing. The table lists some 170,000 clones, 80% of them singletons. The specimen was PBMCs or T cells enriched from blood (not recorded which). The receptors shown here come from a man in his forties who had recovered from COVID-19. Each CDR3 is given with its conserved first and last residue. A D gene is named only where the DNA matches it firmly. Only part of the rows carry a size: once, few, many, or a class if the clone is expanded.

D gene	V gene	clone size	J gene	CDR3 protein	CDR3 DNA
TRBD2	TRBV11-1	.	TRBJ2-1	CASSPLGSGGYNEQFF	TGTGCCAGCAGCCCCTTAGGTAGCGGGGGCTACAATGAGCAGTTCTTC
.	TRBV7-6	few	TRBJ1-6	CASSLAGEWYSPLHF	TGTGCCAGCAGCTTAGCAGGGGAATGGTATTCACCCCTCCACTTT
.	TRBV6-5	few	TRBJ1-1	CASSYGGGRNTEAFF	TGTGCCAGCAGTTACGGGGGGGGGCGGAACACTGAAGCTTTCTTT
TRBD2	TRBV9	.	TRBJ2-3	CASSVEGLAGGQGTQYF	TGTGCCAGCAGCGTAGAGGGACTAGCGGGGGGGCAGGGTACGCAGTATTTT
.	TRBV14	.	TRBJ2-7	CASSQDRAGPSYEQYF	TGTGCCAGCAGCCAAGATCGAGCAGGTCCTTCCTACGAGCAGTACTTC
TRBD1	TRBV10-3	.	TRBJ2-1	CAISKGTGPDEQFF	TGTGCCATCAGTAAGGGGACAGGGCCAGACGAGCAGTTCTTC
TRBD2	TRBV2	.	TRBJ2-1	CATRGGSGGYNEQFF	TGTGCCACCAGGGGAGGTAGCGGGGGCTACAATGAGCAGTTCTTC
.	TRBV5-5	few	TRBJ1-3	CASSVTPDSAISGNTIYF	TGTGCCAGCAGCGTTACTCCCGACTCCGCCATCTCTGGAAACACCATATATTTT
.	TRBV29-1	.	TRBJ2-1	CSVEYLVGRGNEQFF	TGCAGCGTTGAATACCTGGTGGGGCGGGGCAATGAGCAGTTCTTC
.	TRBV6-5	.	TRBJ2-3	CASRQTGRTDTQYF	TGTGCCAGCAGGCAGACAGGCCGCACAGATACGCAGTATTTT
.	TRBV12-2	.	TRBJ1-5	CASRPLRADQPQHF	TGTGCAAGTCGCCCCTTGAGGGCCGATCAGCCCCAGCATTTT
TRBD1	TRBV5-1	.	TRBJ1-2	CASSLGTVNYGYTF	TGCGCCAGCAGCCTCGGGACAGTGAACTATGGCTACACCTTC
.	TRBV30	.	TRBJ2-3	CAWRVRDSFTDTQYF	TGTGCCTGGAGGGTCAGGGACTCCTTCACAGATACGCAGTATTTT
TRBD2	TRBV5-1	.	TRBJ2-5	CASRGGDYPQETQYF	TGCGCCAGCAGGGGGGGGGACTACCCTCAAGAGACCCAGTACTTC
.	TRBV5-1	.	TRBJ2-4	CASSLQGQDKFQYF	TGCGCCAGCAGCTTGCAGGGCCAGGATAAATTTCAGTACTTC
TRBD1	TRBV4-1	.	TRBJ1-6	CASSSTGDSPLHF	TGCGCCAGCAGCTCGACAGGGGATTCACCCCTCCACTTT
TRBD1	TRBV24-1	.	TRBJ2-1	CATSQPRQGLEEQFF	TGTGCCACCAGTCAACCAAGACAGGGTCTGGAAGAGCAGTTCTTC
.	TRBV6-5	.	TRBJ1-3	CASSYWAGNSGNTIYF	TGTGCCAGCAGTTACTGGGCAGGGAACTCTGGAAACACCATATATTTT
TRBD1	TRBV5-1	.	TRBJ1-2	CATKTPGQLYGYTF	TGCGCCACCAAGACCCCGGGACAGCTCTATGGCTACACCTTC
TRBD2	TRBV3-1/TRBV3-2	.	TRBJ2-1	CASSPGLAGGLHNEQFF	TGTGCCAGCAGCCCTGGACTAGCGGGGGGCCTCCACAATGAGCAGTTCTTC
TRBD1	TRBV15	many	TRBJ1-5	CATSREGQANQPQHF	TGTGCCACCAGCAGAGAGGGACAGGCCAATCAGCCCCAGCATTTT
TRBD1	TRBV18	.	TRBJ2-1	CASSKTGDNEQFF	TGTGCCAGCTCCAAGACAGGGGACAATGAGCAGTTCTTC
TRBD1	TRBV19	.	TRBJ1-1	CASRDRVNTEAFF	TGTGCCAGTCGTGACAGGGTGAACACTGAAGCTTTCTTT
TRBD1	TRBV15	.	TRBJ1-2	CATSGRQGRAYGYTF	TGTGCCACCAGCGGAAGACAGGGCCGAGCCTATGGCTACACCTTC
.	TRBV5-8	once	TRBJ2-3	CASSRDARVDFTDTQYF	TGTGCCAGCAGTCGAGACGCCCGGGTGGATTTCACAGATACGCAGTATTTT
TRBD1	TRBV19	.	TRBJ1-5	CASRGQGARQPQHF	TGTGCCAGCCGGGGACAGGGGGCAAGGCAGCCCCAGCATTTT
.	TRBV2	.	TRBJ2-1	CASSEAWGAYNEQFF	TGTGCCAGCAGTGAAGCCTGGGGAGCCTACAATGAGCAGTTCTTC
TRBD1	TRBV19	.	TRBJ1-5	CASRDRANSNQPQHF	TGTGCCAGTAGGGACAGGGCCAACAGCAATCAGCCCCAGCATTTT
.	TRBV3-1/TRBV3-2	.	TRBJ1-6	CASSQSQGGGSPLHF	TGTGCCAGCAGCCAATCACAGGGAGGGGGTTCACCCCTCCACTTT
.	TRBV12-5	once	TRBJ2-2	CASGRVAATGELFF	TGTGCTAGTGGGAGGGTCGCGGCGACCGGGGAGCTGTTTTTT
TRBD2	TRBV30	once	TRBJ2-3	CAWSVKNRDRTSGGSNTDTQYF	TGTGCCTGGAGTGTAAAAAACAGGGACAGGACTAGCGGGGGGTCAAACACAGATACGCAGTATTTT
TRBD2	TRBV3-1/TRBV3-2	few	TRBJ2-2	CASSQVVSGGPGTGELFF	TGTGCCAGCAGCCAAGTCGTTAGCGGGGGGCCTGGGACCGGGGAGCTGTTTTTT
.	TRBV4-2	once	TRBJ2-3	CASSQGRGSGLPITDTQYF	TGTGCCAGCAGCCAAGGTAGGGGGTCGGGTCTCCCTATCACAGATACGCAGTATTTT
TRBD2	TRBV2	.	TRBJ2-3	CASMRTSGGADTQYF	TGTGCCAGCATGAGGACTAGCGGGGGGGCAGATACGCAGTATTTT
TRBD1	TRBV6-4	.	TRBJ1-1	CASSRTGEDTEAFF	TGTGCCAGCAGTCGGACAGGGGAGGACACTGAAGCTTTCTTT
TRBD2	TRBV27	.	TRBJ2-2	CASNQRGDTGELFF	TGTGCCAGCAACCAGCGGGGAGACACCGGGGAGCTGTTTTTT
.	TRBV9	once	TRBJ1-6	CASSVGRDSPLHF	TGTGCCAGCAGCGTAGGGAGGGATTCACCCCTCCACTTT
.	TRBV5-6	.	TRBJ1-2	CASTTLETGQYGYTF	TGTGCCAGCACCACTTTAGAAACGGGTCAATATGGCTACACCTTC
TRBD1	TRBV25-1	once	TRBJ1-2	CASSDMGQGYYGYTF	TGTGCCAGCAGTGATATGGGACAGGGGTATTATGGCTACACCTTC
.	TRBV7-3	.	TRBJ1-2	CASSLGRERNYGYTF	TGTGCCAGCAGCTTAGGGAGGGAAAGAAACTATGGCTACACCTTC
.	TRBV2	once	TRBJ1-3	CASSSGQNGNTIYF	TGTGCCAGCAGTAGTGGGCAGAATGGAAACACCATATATTTT
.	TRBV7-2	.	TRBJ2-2	CASTRQGNTGELFF	TGTGCCAGCACCCGGCAGGGAAACACCGGGGAGCTGTTTTTT
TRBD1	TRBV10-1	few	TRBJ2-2	CASRTGDTGELFF	TGCGCCAGCAGGACAGGGGACACCGGGGAGCTGTTTTTT
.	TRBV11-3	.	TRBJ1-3	CASSPLSSGNTIYF	TGTGCCAGCTCCCCCCTCAGCTCTGGAAACACCATATATTTT
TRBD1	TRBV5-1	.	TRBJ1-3	CASSLWDQGAGNTIYF	TGCGCCAGCAGCTTGTGGGACCAGGGGGCTGGAAACACCATATATTTT
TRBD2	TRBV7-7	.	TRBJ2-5	CASSLGTSGQETQYF	TGTGCCAGCAGCCTCGGGACTAGCGGCCAAGAGACCCAGTACTTC
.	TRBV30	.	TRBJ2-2	CAWSVFDRNTGELFF	TGTGCCTGGAGTGTATTCGACAGAAACACCGGGGAGCTGTTTTTT
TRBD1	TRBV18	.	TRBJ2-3	CASSAGTGAGDTQYF	TGTGCCAGCTCCGCCGGGACAGGGGCCGGGGATACGCAGTATTTT
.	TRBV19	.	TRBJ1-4	CASSSRVGKLFF	TGTGCCAGTTCGTCGCGGGTAGGGAAACTGTTTTTT
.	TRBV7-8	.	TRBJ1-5	CASNPSGSGNQPQHF	TGTGCCAGCAACCCCTCGGGTTCGGGCAATCAGCCCCAGCATTTT
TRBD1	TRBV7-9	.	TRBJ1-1	CASSLDSGTGGIGTEAFF	TGTGCCAGCAGCTTAGACTCCGGGACAGGGGGTATCGGCACTGAAGCTTTCTTT
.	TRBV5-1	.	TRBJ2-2	CASSNPGGTGELFF	TGCGCCAGCAGTAACCCCGGCGGAACCGGGGAGCTGTTTTTT
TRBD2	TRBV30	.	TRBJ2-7	CAHQATTSGFYEQYF	TGTGCCCATCAAGCCACGACTAGCGGGTTCTACGAGCAGTACTTC